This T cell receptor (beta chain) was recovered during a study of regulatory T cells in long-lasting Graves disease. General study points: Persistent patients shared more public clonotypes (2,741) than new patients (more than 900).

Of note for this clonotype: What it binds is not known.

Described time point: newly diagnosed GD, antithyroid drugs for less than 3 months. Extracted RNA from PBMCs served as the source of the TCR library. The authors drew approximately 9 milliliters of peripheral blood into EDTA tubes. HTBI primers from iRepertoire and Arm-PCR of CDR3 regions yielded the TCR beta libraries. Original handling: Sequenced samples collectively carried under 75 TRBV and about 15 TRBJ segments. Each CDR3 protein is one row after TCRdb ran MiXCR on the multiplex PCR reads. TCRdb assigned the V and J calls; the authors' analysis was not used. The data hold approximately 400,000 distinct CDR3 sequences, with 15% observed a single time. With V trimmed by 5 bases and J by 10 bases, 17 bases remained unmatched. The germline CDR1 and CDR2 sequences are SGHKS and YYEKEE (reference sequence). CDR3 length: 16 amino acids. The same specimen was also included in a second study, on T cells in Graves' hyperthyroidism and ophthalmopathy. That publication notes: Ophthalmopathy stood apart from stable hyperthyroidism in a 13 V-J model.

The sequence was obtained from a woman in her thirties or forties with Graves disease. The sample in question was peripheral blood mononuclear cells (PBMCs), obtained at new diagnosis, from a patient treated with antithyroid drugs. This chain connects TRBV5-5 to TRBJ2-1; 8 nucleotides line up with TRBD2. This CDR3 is CASSVLGTRTPKEQFF. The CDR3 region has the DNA TGTGCCAGCAGTGTACTTGGGACTAGAACCCCCAAGGAGCAGTTCTTC. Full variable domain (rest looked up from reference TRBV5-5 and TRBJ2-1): DAGVTQSPTHLIKTRGQQVTLRCSPISGHKSVSWYQQVLGQGPQFIFQYYEKEERGRGNFPDRFSARQFPNYSSELNVNALLLGDSALYLCASSVLGTRTPKEQFFGPGTRLTVL.